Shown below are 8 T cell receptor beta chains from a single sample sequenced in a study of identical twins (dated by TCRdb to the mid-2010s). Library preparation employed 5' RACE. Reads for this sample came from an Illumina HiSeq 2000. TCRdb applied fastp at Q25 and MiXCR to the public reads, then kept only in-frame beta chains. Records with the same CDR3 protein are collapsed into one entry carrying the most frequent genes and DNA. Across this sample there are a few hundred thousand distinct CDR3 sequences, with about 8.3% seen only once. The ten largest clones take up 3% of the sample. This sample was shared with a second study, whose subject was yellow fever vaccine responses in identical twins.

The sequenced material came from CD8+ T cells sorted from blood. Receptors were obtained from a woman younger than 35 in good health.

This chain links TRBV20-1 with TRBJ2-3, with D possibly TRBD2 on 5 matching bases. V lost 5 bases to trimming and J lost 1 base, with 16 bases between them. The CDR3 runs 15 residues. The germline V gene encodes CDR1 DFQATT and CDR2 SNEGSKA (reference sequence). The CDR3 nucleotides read TGCAGTGCTCCTTTGCGGGCTCGCCGCACAGATACGCAGTATTTT. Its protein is CSAPLRARRTDTQYF.

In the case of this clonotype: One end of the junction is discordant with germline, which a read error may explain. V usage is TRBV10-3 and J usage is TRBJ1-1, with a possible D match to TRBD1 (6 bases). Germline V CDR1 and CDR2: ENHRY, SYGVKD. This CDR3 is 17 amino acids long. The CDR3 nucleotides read TGTACCATCAGTTCACATACCAACCAGGGGTTAGGCACTGAAGCTTTCTTT. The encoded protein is CTISSHTNQGLGTEAFF.

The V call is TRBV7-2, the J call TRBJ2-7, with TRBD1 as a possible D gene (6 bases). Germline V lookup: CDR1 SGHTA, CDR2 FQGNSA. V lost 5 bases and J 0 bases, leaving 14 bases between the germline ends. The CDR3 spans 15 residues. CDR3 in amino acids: CASSIMGAGSYEQYF. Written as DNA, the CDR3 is TGTGCCAGCAGCATAATGGGGGCGGGCTCCTACGAGCAGTACTTC. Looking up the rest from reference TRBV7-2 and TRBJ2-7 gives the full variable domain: GAGVSQSPSNKVTEKGKDVELRCDPISGHTALYWYRQSLGQGLEFLIYFQGNSAPDKSGLPSDRFSAERTGGSVSTLTIQRTQQEDSAVYLCASSIMGAGSYEQYFGPGTRLTVT.

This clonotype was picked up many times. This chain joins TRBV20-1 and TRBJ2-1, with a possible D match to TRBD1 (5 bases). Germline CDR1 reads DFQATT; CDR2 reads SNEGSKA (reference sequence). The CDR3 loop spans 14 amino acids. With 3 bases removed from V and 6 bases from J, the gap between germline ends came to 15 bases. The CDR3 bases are TGCAGTGCTAGGTTGGGGCAGGGTGGCAATGAGCAGTTCTTC. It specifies CSARLGQGGNEQFF.

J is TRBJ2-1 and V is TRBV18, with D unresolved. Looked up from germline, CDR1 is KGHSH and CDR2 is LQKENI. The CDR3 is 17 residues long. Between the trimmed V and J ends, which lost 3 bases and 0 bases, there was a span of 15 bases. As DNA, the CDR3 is TGTGCCAGCTCACCCAGCTTCGAGACGAGCTCCTACAATGAGCAGTTCTTC. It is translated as CASSPSFETSSYNEQFF.

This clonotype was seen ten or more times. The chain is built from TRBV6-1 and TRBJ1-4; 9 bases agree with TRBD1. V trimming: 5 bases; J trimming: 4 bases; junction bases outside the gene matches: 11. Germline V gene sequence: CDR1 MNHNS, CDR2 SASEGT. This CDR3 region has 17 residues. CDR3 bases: TGTGCCAGCAGTCCGCGGAGGGACAGGGTGAATAATGAAAAACTGTTTTTT. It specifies CASSPRRDRVNNEKLFF.

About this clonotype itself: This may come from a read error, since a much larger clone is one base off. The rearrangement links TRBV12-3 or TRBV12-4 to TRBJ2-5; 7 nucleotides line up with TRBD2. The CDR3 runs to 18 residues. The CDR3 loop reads CTRSLGFKRGVPGETQYF. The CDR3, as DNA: TGTACCCGCAGTTTGGGTTTTAAGCGGGGAGTCCCCGGAGAGACCCAGTACTTC.

The CDR3 DNA follows: TGTGCCAGCAGCCAAGATAGTAGCGGGGGCGCAGATACGCAGTATTTT. Its protein product is CASSQDSSGGADTQYF. The rearrangement links TRBV14 to TRBJ2-3; 9 bases fit TRBD2. This CDR3 is 16 amino acids long. The junction had 5 bases not matched to a gene; V was cut back by 0 bases and J by 4 bases. Germline V lookup: CDR1 SGHDN, CDR2 FVKESK.